Included here is one TCR beta chain sequence, with context. The sample comes from a study of blood T cell repertoires in COVID-19. Study as a whole: COVID-19 samples, acute and convalescent, were from the United States, Italy and Spain. The analysed material was cDNA or gDNA that came from T cells, B-cell-depleted T cells, or PBMCs.

In the original processing: The assay estimated nucleated cells by amplifying reference gene primers. Using immunoSEQ multiplex PCR, the repertoire was profiled, and TCRdb retains in-frame clones only, with some absent. V, J and clone size were drawn from that table, and D and trimming were deduced from the DNA. The profile covers approximately 170,000 clones, with around 85% appearing a single time and more than 9.5% taken by the ten largest. Sequenced: peripheral blood. This receptor was obtained from a man in his 60s with active or convalescent COVID-19.

The CDR3 is CATSSSAGTGGSNQPQHF. CDR3 coding DNA: TGTGCCACCAGCAGCTCAGCCGGGACAGGGGGAAGCAATCAGCCCCAGCATTTT. This sequence joins TRBV15 and TRBJ1-5; 11 positions match TRBD1. With 3 bases clipped from V and 1 base from J, the junction kept 8 bases outside the gene matches. Germline V lookup: CDR1 LNHNV, CDR2 YYDKDF (reference sequence). The CDR3 runs 18 residues. Supplemented by reference TRBV15 and TRBJ1-5, the full variable domain reads DAMVIQNPRYQVTQFGKPVTLSCSQTLNHNVMYWYQQKSSQAPKLLFHYYDKDFNNEADTPDNFQSRRPNTSFCFLDIRSPGLGDTAMYLCATSSSAGTGGSNQPQHFGDGTRLSIL.